This T cell receptor (beta chain) was identified in a study of blood T cell repertoires in COVID-19. Study-wide background: COVID-19 samples collected from the United States, Italy and Spain covered acute and convalescent phases. Sample material is recorded as cDNA or gDNA derived from T cells, B-cell-depleted T cells, or PBMCs.

The CDR3 contains 14 residues. Losses at the gene ends were 1 base for V and 6 bases for J; bases not matched to a gene: 2. Germline V gene lookup returns CDR1 SGHRS and CDR2 YFSETQ. Original processing notes: Scientists estimated how many nucleated cells there were by amplifying reference gene primers. TCRdb keeps only in-frame clones here, not all; method: immunoSEQ multiplex PCR. V and J calls and clone size are as listed in that table; D and trimming were resolved from the DNA. The sample lists 250,000 to 300,000 clones, approximately 90% occurring once. Those enrolled in Seattle joined during active infection and were followed longitudinally afterward.

The V gene is TRBV5-1, the J gene TRBJ2-1; 9 positions match TRBD2. The receptor's source is a woman in her thirties with COVID-19, enrolled during active disease. Sequencing was carried out using peripheral blood. For the CDR3, the DNA is TGCGCCAGCAGCTTGAGCGGGAGGTTCAATGAGCAGTTCTTC. Translating it yields CASSLSGRFNEQFF. The variable domain in full, completed from reference TRBV5-1 and TRBJ2-1, reads KAGVTQTPRYLIKTRGQQVTLSCSPISGHRSVSWYQQTPGQGLQFLFEYFSETQRNKGNFPGRFSGRQFSNSRSEMNVSTLELGDSALYLCASSLSGRFNEQFFGPGTRLTVL.